The next 30 T cell receptor beta chains were all read from a single sample in a study of siplizumab effects on memory and regulatory T cells. Mixed lymphocyte reaction cells were cocultured at 37°C for around 6 days. Antigens of these TCRs are unknown. The assay was immunoSEQ multiplex PCR, and TCRdb's table has in-frame clones only and misses some. The table has about 15,000 clones, approximately 49% seen once. The sample was CFSE-low (dividing) CD4+ T cells sorted from an allogeneic mixed lymphocyte reaction. Every receptor here comes from a human donor in good health; the cells came from an allogeneic mixed lymphocyte reaction.

In its sample, this clone was seen a few times. This chain joins TRBV6-5 and TRBJ1-2, with D possibly matching TRBD1 (5 bases). V gave up 3 bases and J gave up 3 bases, with 17 bases separating them. Germline CDR1 and CDR2: MNHEY and SVGAGI. This CDR3 spans 16 amino acids. The CDR3 bases are TGTGCCAGCAGTTATAGCGGGGCTGGCCCCTACTATGGCTACACCTTC. The encoded protein is CASSYSGAGPYYGYTF.

The chain couples TRBV6-5 to TRBJ2-7; no clear D gene. Germline V gives CDR1 MNHEY, CDR2 SVGAGI. This CDR3 is 14 amino acids long. The germline V and J ends were trimmed by 6 bases and 4 bases, with 16 bases remaining between them. The CDR3 DNA reads as TGTGCCAGCAGCTCTCCTAACTCCGGGTACGAGCAGTACTTC. Translated, it gives CASSSPNSGYEQYF.

In this sample, this clone turned up a few times. DNA of the CDR3: TGTGCCATACTGGGAATGAGGGGACTAGCGAGCTACGAGCAGTACTTC. Residues: CAILGMRGLASYEQYF. The chain carries TRBV25-1 and TRBJ2-7; 10 bases map to TRBD2. After removal of 10 bases from V and 3 bases from J, the junction contained 15 bases not matched to a gene. Germline V lookup: CDR1 MGHDK, CDR2 SYGVNS. The CDR3 is 16 residues long.

Sample share makes this clone medium-sized. The chain recombines TRBV6-6 with TRBJ1-5, with D unresolved. Germline V lookup: CDR1 MNHNY, CDR2 SVGAGI (reference sequence). The CDR3 is made up of 16 amino acids. V was clipped by 6 bases and J by 0 bases, with 15 bases between them. CDR3 nucleotide sequence: TGTGCCAGCAGCCCCGGACGGATTAATAGCAATCAGCCCCAGCATTTT. Protein: CASSPGRINSNQPQHF.

The sample holds a few counts of this clone. This chain joins TRBV6-4 and TRBJ2-1, with a possible D match to TRBD1 (7 bases). Germline lookup yields CDR1 MRHNA and CDR2 SNTAGT. The CDR3 sequence is 13 residues long. Trimming left V 4 bases short and J 12 bases short, with 16 bases between. CDR3 DNA: TGTGCCAGCAGTGCCACCAGGGGGGTAGGGCAGTTCTTC. It yields the protein CASSATRGVGQFF.

CDR3 sequence (DNA): TGCACCAGCAGCCAAGCAACAGGGGGCAAGAACACTGAAGCTTTCTTT. As protein: CTSSQATGGKNTEAFF. This chain links TRBV1 with TRBJ1-1; the table's TRBD1 call for D was not verified on the DNA. TRBV1 counts as a pseudogene. The CDR3 is 16 residues long.

This clone showed up just a few times. V and J are TRBV4-2 and TRBJ1-2; possibly TRBD1 for D (6 bases). Germline V gene sequence: CDR1 LGHNA, CDR2 YNFKEQ. V was trimmed by 0 bases and J by 0 bases, leaving 11 bases between them. This CDR3 has 16 amino acids. CDR3 sequence reads: CASSQDLRGANYGYTF. CDR3 bases: TGTGCCAGCAGCCAAGATCTCAGGGGAGCTAACTATGGCTACACCTTC.

The V and J genes are TRBV5-4 and TRBJ1-2, with 8 bases matching TRBD1. Germline assignment: CDR1 SGHNT and CDR2 YYREEE (reference sequence). J was trimmed by 8 bases and V by 3 bases; bases with no gene match: 9. CDR3 length: 14 residues. DNA of the CDR3: TGTGCCAGCAGCTCCATTGACAGGGGTGAGGGCTACACCTTC. Its protein product is CASSSIDRGEGYTF.

J is TRBJ2-7 and V is TRBV2; 7 positions match TRBD1. The V gene end was trimmed by 6 bases and the J gene end by 9 bases; junction bases not matched to a gene: 8. Germline CDR1 SNHLY, CDR2 FYNNEI. This CDR3 is 12 amino acids long. CDR3 nucleotide sequence: TGTGCCAGCAGCCTCCCTGGACAGGTGCAGTACTTC. The encoded protein is CASSLPGQVQYF.

A single count supports this clone. The chain is built from TRBV5-6 and TRBJ1-1; D is possibly TRBD1 (6 bases). CDR3 length: 16 amino acids. The germline gives CDR1 SGHDT, CDR2 YYEEEE. The germline V and J ends were trimmed by 0 bases and 4 bases, with 16 bases remaining between them. The CDR3 region is CASSLGDRGLATEAFF. CDR3 DNA sequence: TGTGCCAGCAGCTTGGGTGATCGGGGGCTGGCCACTGAAGCTTTCTTT.

This clone was picked up a small number of times. This sequence joins TRBV11-2 and TRBJ1-1; D not certain. The CDR3 length is 11 residues. Trimming cost V 3 bases and J 7 bases, with 6 bases left between them. Germline V CDR1 and CDR2: SGHAT, FQNNGV. CDR3 protein: CASSLAIEAFF. In DNA form, the CDR3 reads TGTGCCAGCAGCTTGGCTATTGAAGCTTTCTTT.

This clone was counted only a few times. The chain is built from TRBV5-1 and TRBJ2-5; 9 bases are a match to TRBD1. The CDR3 runs 16 residues. The germline V gene encodes CDR1 SGHRS and CDR2 YFSETQ. V was pared by 4 bases and J by 2 bases, with 9 bases of the junction left unmatched. In DNA, the CDR3 is TGCGCCAGCAGCCAGAACGGTGGGACAGGGCAAGAGACCCAGTACTTC. Its translation is CASSQNGGTGQETQYF.

The chain uses TRBV2 and TRBJ2-5; D is unclear. CDR3 length: 11 amino acids. V was trimmed by 6 bases and J by 7 bases, leaving 9 bases between them. Germline loops: CDR1 SNHLY, CDR2 FYNNEI. The CDR3 sequence: CASSPWGTQYF. For the CDR3, the DNA is TGTGCCAGCAGCCCCTGGGGGACCCAGTACTTC. Combining the CDR3 with reference TRBV2 and TRBJ2-5 gives the whole variable domain EPEVTQTPSHQVTQMGQEVILRCVPISNHLYFYWYRQILGQKVEFLVSFYNNEISEKSEIFDDQFSVERPDGSNFTLKIRSTKLEDSAMYFCASSPWGTQYFGPGTRLLVL.

V usage is TRBV18 and J usage is TRBJ1-2, with 7 bases lining up with TRBD1. V lost 3 bases and J lost 8; bases outside the gene matches: 9. The CDR3 sequence is 14 residues long. The V gene's germline CDR1 is KGHSH and CDR2 LQKENI. In DNA, the CDR3 is TGTGCCAGCTCACCCATTCGACAGGGTAACGGCTACACCTTC. Translated: CASSPIRQGNGYTF.

This clone is labeled medium-sized. The chain links TRBV27 to TRBJ2-7, with 7 bases identical to TRBD1. Germline V gives CDR1 MNHEY, CDR2 SMNVEV (reference sequence). The V segment lost 5 bases and the J segment 0 bases; nucleotides outside the gene matches: 4. This CDR3 has 14 amino acids. The CDR3 region has the DNA TGTGCCAGCAGTACAGGGGACCTCTCCTACGAGCAGTACTTC. It specifies CASSTGDLSYEQYF.

V is TRBV5-1 and J is TRBJ2-2; the D gene is possibly TRBD2 (5 bases). The CDR3 has 16 amino acids. V shed 4 bases and J shed 0 bases, with 13 bases lying between them. Germline CDR1 is SGHRS and CDR2 is YFSETQ. The CDR3 here is CASSGRGRPNTGELFF. CDR3 sequence (DNA): TGCGCCAGCAGCGGCCGAGGGCGGCCGAACACCGGGGAGCTGTTTTTT.

The V and J genes are TRBV7-2 and TRBJ2-1, with 7 bases matching TRBD2. J lost 4 bases, V lost 4 bases, and 4 bases had no gene match. The CDR3 covers 14 residues. Germline-derived CDR1 and CDR2 are SGHTA and FQGNSA. Here the CDR3 reads CASSSSAGYNEQFF. The CDR3 DNA reads as TGTGCCAGCAGCTCCTCAGCGGGATACAATGAGCAGTTCTTC.

The V and J genes are TRBV2 and TRBJ1-6; 8 nucleotides match TRBD1. V gave up 3 bases and J gave up 7 bases; unmatched junction bases: 8. Germline loops: CDR1 SNHLY, CDR2 FYNNEI. There are 16 residues in the CDR3. The CDR3 reads CASSDVGTGQNSPLHF. The CDR3 DNA reads TGTGCCAGCAGTGACGTGGGGACAGGTCAGAATTCACCCCTCCACTTT.

The CDR3 is CASSAGLAGVTGELFF. For the CDR3, the DNA is TGTGCCAGCAGCGCGGGACTAGCGGGGGTCACCGGGGAGCTGTTTTTT. The chain combines TRBV9 with TRBJ2-2; 14 bases align to TRBD2. The V gene's germline CDR1 is SGDLS and CDR2 YYNGEE. The CDR3 has 16 amino acids. The V and J ends lost 3 bases and 4 bases, in that order; junction bases with no gene match: 2.

V is TRBV12-2 and J is TRBJ2-7; the D call in the table, TRBD2, was not verified against the DNA. TRBV12-2 is a documented pseudogene. CDR3 length equals 17 residues. This CDR3 reads CASRLGRSGKSSYEQYF. Here the CDR3 DNA reads TGTGCAAGTCGCTTAGGCCGCAGCGGGAAGTCCTCCTACGAGCAGTACTTC.

This clone was seen only a few times. The chain recombines TRBV5-1 with TRBJ2-1; D possibly corresponds to TRBD1 (6 bases). V lost 3 bases and J lost 9, with 13 bases in between. CDR1 SGHRS and CDR2 YFSETQ come from the germline V gene. This CDR3 is built from 13 residues. The DNA for the CDR3 is TGCGCCAGCAGCTACAGGGTCAACGGTGAGCAGTTCTTC. Its translation is CASSYRVNGEQFF.

This chain joins TRBV29-1 and TRBJ2-5; 7 bases map to TRBD1. The V and J ends lost 1 base and 1 base, in that order; junction bases with no gene match: 0. CDR1 and CDR2 from the germline V gene are SQVTM and ANQGSEA. The CDR3 is 13 residues long. The CDR3 nucleotides read TGCAGCGTTGAAGGACAGGGCCAAGAGACCCAGTACTTC. Protein product: CSVEGQGQETQYF. Combining the CDR3 with reference TRBV29-1 and TRBJ2-5 gives the whole variable domain SAVISQKPSRDICQRGTSLTIQCQVDSQVTMMFWYRQQPGQSLTLIATANQGSEATYESGFVIDKFPISRPNLTFSTLTVSNMSPEDSSIYLCSVEGQGQETQYFGPGTRLLVL.

The chain employs TRBV18 and TRBJ1-3; D call uncertain. The CDR3 extends over 17 amino acids. Looked up from germline, CDR1 is KGHSH and CDR2 is LQKENI. Deletions cut 0 bases from V and 4 bases from J, with 16 bases between. DNA for the CDR3: TGTGCCAGCTCACCACCTTCCATGCGGGCATCCGGAAACACCATATATTTT. It yields the protein CASSPPSMRASGNTIYF.

On this clone: A single base separates this from a much larger clone, so it may be a read error. The gene calls are TRBV19 and TRBJ1-5, with D possibly being TRBD1 (5 bases). V was shortened by 7 bases and J by 1 base, with 17 bases between the two germline ends. This CDR3 spans 16 amino acids. CDR1 and CDR2 (germline): LNHDA, SQIVND (reference sequence). The chain's CDR3 is CASNEGKGISNQPQHF. CDR3 nucleotide sequence: TGTGCCAGTAACGAGGGAAAGGGGATAAGCAATCAGCCCCAGCATTTT.

The chain carries TRBV29-1 and TRBJ1-1; the match to TRBD1 covers 12 bases. V shed 3 bases and J 5 bases; nucleotides not matched to a gene: 1. This CDR3 is 13 amino acids long. Germline CDR1 SQVTM, CDR2 ANQGSEA. CDR3 residues: CSVEGQGATEAFF. In nucleotides, the CDR3 is TGCAGCGTTGAGGGACAGGGGGCTACTGAAGCTTTCTTT.

The V gene is TRBV18, the J gene TRBJ1-6; D uncertain. Germline CDR1 and CDR2: KGHSH and LQKENI. The CDR3 covers 14 residues. Trimming took off 6 bases at V and 6 bases at J, with 12 bases between the two ends. This chain's CDR3 is CASSLGGSNSPLHF. Written as DNA, the CDR3 is TGTGCCAGCTCCCTGGGAGGGTCTAATTCACCCCTCCACTTT. Filled out from reference TRBV18 and TRBJ1-6, the complete variable domain reads NAGVMQNPRHLVRRRGQEARLRCSPMKGHSHVYWYRQLPEEGLKFMVYLQKENIIDESGMPKERFSAEFPKEGPSILRIQQVVRGDSAAYFCASSLGGSNSPLHFGNGTRLTVT.

This clone was recorded a few times. V is TRBV15 and J is TRBJ1-5, with a possible D match to TRBD1 (5 bases). The V and J ends lost 5 bases and 7 bases respectively, with 18 bases between them. This CDR3 has 15 amino acids. Looked up from germline, CDR1 is LNHNV and CDR2 is YYDKDF (reference sequence). The CDR3 DNA reads as TGTGCCACCAGCGCCCAGGGACGTCTGGGGCAGCCCCAGCATTTT. Its protein is CATSAQGRLGQPQHF.

CDR3 amino acids: CASSPDRVNYGYTF. CDR3 in DNA: TGTGCCAGCAGCCCCGACAGGGTTAACTATGGCTACACCTTC. V gene TRBV2 combines with J gene TRBJ1-2, with 7 positions matching TRBD1. Germline CDR1 SNHLY, CDR2 FYNNEI. J lost 1 base, V lost 6 bases, and 5 bases had no gene match. The CDR3 is 14 residues long. Drawing the rest from reference TRBV2 and TRBJ1-2, the complete variable domain is EPEVTQTPSHQVTQMGQEVILRCVPISNHLYFYWYRQILGQKVEFLVSFYNNEISEKSEIFDDQFSVERPDGSNFTLKIRSTKLEDSAMYFCASSPDRVNYGYTFGSGTRLTVV.

The chain combines TRBV2 with TRBJ1-5, with D perhaps matching TRBD1 (6 bases). The CDR3 is 14 residues long. Between the trimmed V and J ends, which lost 3 bases and 3 bases, there was a span of 9 bases. The germline V gene has CDR1 SNHLY and CDR2 FYNNEI. As DNA, the CDR3 is TGTGCCAGCAGTGACAGGGGCGACAATCAGCCCCAGCATTTT. It yields the protein CASSDRGDNQPQHF.

The chain carries TRBV9 and TRBJ1-2; D uncertain. Trimming stripped 0 bases from V and 6 bases from J, with 9 bases between. Germline values: CDR1 SGDLS, CDR2 YYNGEE. This CDR3 has 13 amino acids. The CDR3 bases are TGTGCCAGCAGCGTAGACAACTCGGATGGCTACACCTTC. Protein sequence: CASSVDNSDGYTF.